The 18 T cell receptor beta chains presented below share a single source sample, sequenced in a study of cytomegalovirus exposure and HLA in healthy donors. The PCR ran on 60 Vbeta and 13 Jbeta primers. Method: immunoSEQ multiplex PCR; TCRdb's copy keeps in-frame clones and lacks some. The top ten clones hold approximately 2% of a sample with roughly 250,000 clones, just under 85% of them seen once. Specimen: PBMCs. The receptors come from a woman aged 40 to 50 in good health and CMV-seropositive.

The gene calls are TRBV29-1 and TRBJ2-7, with TRBD1 matching over 8 bases. The CDR3 contains 12 residues. Germline assignment: CDR1 SQVTM and CDR2 ANQGSEA. The V gene end was trimmed by 4 bases and the J gene end by 6 bases; junction bases not matched to a gene: 5. In DNA form, the CDR3 reads TGCAGCGTTGCCCGGACAGGGCTCGAGCAGTACTTC. Its translation: CSVARTGLEQYF.

The chain uses TRBV10-3 and TRBJ1-1; D perhaps matches TRBD1 (6 bases). Germline CDR1 ENHRY, CDR2 SYGVKD. With 2 bases removed from V and 1 base from J, the gap between germline ends came to 11 bases. This CDR3 spans 15 amino acids. The DNA for the CDR3 is TGTGCCATCAGTGAGGTGGACAGTAGGAACACTGAAGCTTTCTTT. It codes for CAISEVDSRNTEAFF.

The chain has TRBV7-7 and TRBJ2-1; 12 nucleotides agree with TRBD2. The CDR3 is made up of 17 amino acids. Germline V CDR1 and CDR2: SSHAT, FNYEAQ (reference sequence). The V gene end was trimmed by 6 bases and the J gene end by 8 bases; junction bases not matched to a gene: 14. The CDR3 here is CASRRPSSGRAMYEQFF. The CDR3 DNA reads as TGTGCCAGCAGGCGTCCCTCTAGCGGGAGGGCCATGTATGAGCAGTTCTTC.

This clone was observed a single time. V usage is TRBV6-5 and J usage is TRBJ2-2; 9 bases align to TRBD2. The CDR3 runs 16 residues. The germline V gene encodes CDR1 MNHEY and CDR2 SVGAGI. V lost 0 bases and J lost 4; bases outside the gene matches: 3. The CDR3 DNA sequence: TGTGCCAGCAGTTACTCTACGACTAGCGGCACCGGGGAGCTGTTTTTT. Protein: CASSYSTTSGTGELFF.

CDR3 amino acids: CASSPDRMNTEAFF. In DNA, the CDR3 is TGTGCCAGCTCACCAGACAGGATGAACACTGAAGCTTTCTTT. The chain couples TRBV18 to TRBJ1-1; D is perhaps TRBD1 (6 bases). The CDR3 is 14 amino acids. Per germline, CDR1 KGHSH and CDR2 LQKENI. Deletions cut 2 bases from V and 0 bases from J, with 7 bases between.

The V and J genes are TRBV28 and TRBJ1-2; 10 bases are shared with TRBD1. Germline V lookup: CDR1 MDHEN, CDR2 SYDVKM. CDR3 length equals 15 residues. V lost 4 bases to trimming and J lost 2 bases; unmatched junction nucleotides: 4. CDR3 DNA sequence: TGTGCCAGCAGTTCATGGACAGGGGGGAACTATGGCTACACCTTC. Its translation: CASSSWTGGNYGYTF.

The chain carries TRBV5-4 and TRBJ1-2; 8 bases match TRBD1. The CDR3 runs 16 residues. CDR1 and CDR2 from the germline V gene are SGHNT and YYREEE (reference sequence). The ends lost 4 bases at V and 8 bases at J; junction bases unmatched: 16. The CDR3 nucleotides read TGTGCCAGCAGCCCCCCTCTTGGGACAGGTGGGGTGGGCTACACCTTC. Translating gives CASSPPLGTGGVGYTF. The variable domain in full, with the rest retrieved from reference TRBV5-4 and TRBJ1-2, is ETGVTQSPTHLIKTRGQQVTLRCSSQSGHNTVSWYQQALGQGPQFIFQYYREEENGRGNFPPRFSGLQFPNYSSELNVNALELDDSALYLCASSPPLGTGGVGYTFGSGTRLTVV.

This clone was observed once. V gene TRBV25-1 combines with J gene TRBJ2-5; no definite D call. Trimming cost V 3 bases and J 8 bases, with 7 bases left between them. Per germline, CDR1 MGHDK and CDR2 SYGVNS. The CDR3 totals 11 residues. Written as DNA, the CDR3 is TGTGCCAGCAGTGATTGGAGAACCCAGTACTTC. Its protein is CASSDWRTQYF.

The chain has TRBV2 and TRBJ1-5, with TRBD1 matching over 8 bases. Trimming took 7 bases from V and 7 from J; bases not matched to a gene: 9. Per the germline V gene, CDR1 is SNHLY and CDR2 is FYNNEI. CDR3 length equals 14 residues. CDR3 amino acids: CASKEETGVQPQHF. The CDR3 region has the DNA TGTGCCAGCAAAGAGGAGACAGGGGTCCAGCCCCAGCATTTT. Complete variable domain (other parts from reference TRBV2 and TRBJ1-5): EPEVTQTPSHQVTQMGQEVILRCVPISNHLYFYWYRQILGQKVEFLVSFYNNEISEKSEIFDDQFSVERPDGSNFTLKIRSTKLEDSAMYFCASKEETGVQPQHFGDGTRLSIL.

The rearrangement joins TRBV11-3 to TRBJ2-5; 7 nucleotides agree with TRBD2. CDR1 SGHNT and CDR2 YENEEA come from the germline V gene. Losses at the gene ends were 1 base for V and 4 bases for J; bases not matched to a gene: 9. There are 16 residues in the CDR3. This CDR3 reads CASSLGGTTSLETQYF. CDR3 nucleotide sequence: TGTGCCAGCAGCTTAGGGGGGACTACCTCGTTAGAGACCCAGTACTTC.

V usage is TRBV5-6 and J usage is TRBJ2-2; D not resolved. This CDR3 region has 15 residues. V lost 4 bases and J 3 bases, leaving 13 bases between the germline ends. Germline V gene sequence: CDR1 SGHDT, CDR2 YYEEEE. The CDR3 is CASSPDRLDTGELFF. CDR3 DNA sequence: TGTGCCAGCAGCCCCGATCGACTGGACACCGGGGAGCTGTTTTTT.

This clone was seen a few times. The gene calls are TRBV7-6 and TRBJ2-7; D unresolved. This CDR3 comprises 13 residues. CDR1 is SGHVS and CDR2 is FNYEAQ in the germline V gene. The V end lost 1 base, the J end lost 4 bases, and 8 bases lay between the germline ends. The CDR3 DNA reads as TGTGCCAGCAGCTTAGGACACAAGTACGAGCAGTACTTC. It yields the protein CASSLGHKYEQYF.

The chain combines TRBV30 with TRBJ1-5; 10 bases align to TRBD1. This CDR3 is built from 17 residues. The junction had 9 bases not matched to a gene; V was cut back by 2 bases and J by 2 bases. Germline V gene lookup returns CDR1 GTSNPN and CDR2 SVGIG (reference sequence). The CDR3 loop reads CAWSMGQGMVGNQPQHF. The CDR3, as DNA: TGTGCCTGGAGTATGGGACAGGGGATGGTAGGCAATCAGCCCCAGCATTTT.

The V call is TRBV19, the J call TRBJ1-1; TRBD1 matches at 9 bases. The CDR3 length is 14 residues. Germline V lookup: CDR1 LNHDA, CDR2 SQIVND (reference sequence). Trimming at V came to 5 bases and at J to 0 bases, leaving 1 base not matched to a gene. The CDR3 DNA reads TGTGCCAGTAGTCACAGGGGGCTGAACACTGAAGCTTTCTTT. It yields the protein CASSHRGLNTEAFF.

The V and J genes are TRBV5-1 and TRBJ2-2; TRBD1 agrees at 9 bases. V dropped 8 bases and J dropped 3; count of bases not matched to a gene: 5. Germline V CDR1 and CDR2: SGHRS, YFSETQ. The CDR3 contains 14 residues. DNA for the CDR3: TGCGCCAGTGGAAGGACAGGGGACACCGGGGAGCTGTTTTTT. Translated, it gives CASGRTGDTGELFF.

The V call is TRBV7-9, the J call TRBJ1-2, with D unresolved. This CDR3 comprises 14 residues. V was pared by 4 bases and J by 5 bases, with 14 bases between. The V gene's germline CDR1 is SEHNR and CDR2 FQNEAQ (reference sequence). The CDR3 DNA is TGTGCCAGCAGCTCCAATCTAGCCCTTTATGGCTACACCTTC. Protein: CASSSNLALYGYTF.

J is TRBJ2-4 and V is TRBV11-3; 8 bases agree with TRBD1. CDR1 is SGHNT and CDR2 is YENEEA in the germline V gene. The V segment lost 1 base and the J segment 9 bases; nucleotides outside the gene matches: 8. The length of the CDR3 is 15 residues. DNA of the CDR3: TGTGCCAGCAGCTTAGGAGGGACAGGCTACGTCATTCAGTACTTC. As protein: CASSLGGTGYVIQYF.

This chain links TRBV5-1 with TRBJ2-7; 7 bases align to TRBD2. The V gene's germline CDR1 is SGHRS and CDR2 YFSETQ. With V trimmed by 5 bases and J by 5 bases, 7 bases remained unmatched. The CDR3 consists of 13 residues. CDR3 amino acids: CASSGGGVDEQYF. The CDR3 coding sequence is TGCGCCAGCAGTGGGGGGGGAGTCGACGAGCAGTACTTC.